This is a list of T cell receptor beta chains from one sample in a study of T cells in tuberculosis. Libraries were prepared by immunoSEQ multiplex PCR; TCRdb keeps only in-frame clonotypes and omits some of them. The data contain about 22,000 clones, 70% to 85% of them singletons. The input for sequencing was PBMCs, taken at tuberculosis diagnosis. The source of these receptors is an adult with tuberculosis. Both conserved end residues are part of each CDR3. Each record gives: V gene, D gene, CDR3 length, clone size, J gene, CDR3 protein, CDR3 DNA. The D gene is left open where the match is weak. The size field is filled for only some rows; it gives once, few, many or a size class.

v_call: TRBV28; d_call: NA; cdr3_length: 12; clone_size: NA; j_call: TRBJ2-3; cdr3_aa: CASSFITDTQYF; cdr3_nt: TGTGCCAGCAGTTTCATCACAGATACGCAGTATTTT
v_call: TRBV5-1; d_call: NA; cdr3_length: 13; clone_size: NA; j_call: TRBJ1-4; cdr3_aa: CASSAGANEKLFF; cdr3_nt: TGCGCCAGCAGCGCCGGGGCTAATGAAAAACTGTTTTTT
v_call: TRBV5-6; d_call: NA; cdr3_length: 15; clone_size: NA; j_call: TRBJ2-1; cdr3_aa: CASSLGASSYNEQFF; cdr3_nt: TGTGCCAGCAGCCTGGGGGCGAGCTCCTACAATGAGCAGTTCTTC
v_call: TRBV9; d_call: TRBD1; cdr3_length: 19; clone_size: NA; j_call: TRBJ1-1; cdr3_aa: CASSVGQGSPVGVNTEAFF; cdr3_nt: TGTGCCAGCAGCGTAGGACAGGGGAGTCCAGTGGGTGTGAACACTGAAGCTTTCTTT
v_call: TRBV11-3; d_call: TRBD1; cdr3_length: 15; clone_size: NA; j_call: TRBJ2-1; cdr3_aa: CASSRDRGQGNEQFF; cdr3_nt: TGTGCCAGCAGCCGGGACAGGGGACAGGGGAATGAGCAGTTCTTC
v_call: TRBV6-1; d_call: NA; cdr3_length: 16; clone_size: NA; j_call: TRBJ2-3; cdr3_aa: CASSEAVMVGRDTQYF; cdr3_nt: TGTGCCAGCAGTGAAGCGGTTATGGTGGGCAGGGATACGCAGTATTTT
v_call: TRBV2; d_call: TRBD2; cdr3_length: 16; clone_size: NA; j_call: TRBJ2-3; cdr3_aa: CASSEGTSGLTDTQYF; cdr3_nt: TGTGCCAGCAGCGAGGGGACTAGCGGACTCACAGATACGCAGTATTTT
v_call: TRBV2; d_call: TRBD1; cdr3_length: 15; clone_size: NA; j_call: TRBJ1-2; cdr3_aa: CARSRQGPHWHGYTF; cdr3_nt: TGTGCCAGGTCCCGACAGGGGCCGCATTGGCATGGCTACACCTTC
v_call: TRBV11-3; d_call: TRBD2; cdr3_length: 15; clone_size: once; j_call: TRBJ2-2; cdr3_aa: CASSLASGGTGELFF; cdr3_nt: TGTGCCAGCAGCTTGGCTAGCGGGGGAACCGGGGAGCTGTTTTTT
v_call: TRBV11-2; d_call: TRBD1; cdr3_length: 15; clone_size: NA; j_call: TRBJ2-5; cdr3_aa: CASRTYRGPEETQYF; cdr3_nt: TGTGCCAGCCGGACCTACAGGGGCCCAGAAGAGACCCAGTACTTC
v_call: TRBV21-1; d_call: NA; cdr3_length: 13; clone_size: NA; j_call: TRBJ1-4; cdr3_aa: CAASDRVNEKLFF; cdr3_nt: TGTGCCGCCTCGGACAGGGTTAATGAAAAACTGTTTTTT
v_call: TRBV10-3; d_call: TRBD1; cdr3_length: 16; clone_size: NA; j_call: TRBJ1-5; cdr3_aa: CAISESRTGGGQPQHF; cdr3_nt: TGTGCCATCAGTGAGTCTAGGACAGGGGGCGGTCAGCCCCAGCATTTT
v_call: TRBV6-1; d_call: NA; cdr3_length: 15; clone_size: NA; j_call: TRBJ2-2; cdr3_aa: CASSVEGLYTGELFF; cdr3_nt: TGTGCCAGCAGTGTAGAGGGACTCTACACCGGGGAGCTGTTTTTT
v_call: TRBV5-1; d_call: TRBD2; cdr3_length: 14; clone_size: NA; j_call: TRBJ2-3; cdr3_aa: CASGGTSGRATQYF; cdr3_nt: TGCGCCAGCGGAGGGACTAGCGGGAGGGCTACGCAGTATTTT
v_call: TRBV5-1; d_call: TRBD1; cdr3_length: 13; clone_size: NA; j_call: TRBJ2-7; cdr3_aa: CASNRDRSYEQYF; cdr3_nt: TGCGCCAGCAACCGGGACAGGTCCTACGAGCAGTACTTC
v_call: TRBV20-1; d_call: NA; cdr3_length: 11; clone_size: once; j_call: TRBJ1-2; cdr3_aa: CSTGQSVGYTF; cdr3_nt: TGCAGTACCGGACAGTCCGTAGGCTACACCTTC
v_call: TRBV2; d_call: NA; cdr3_length: 14; clone_size: NA; j_call: TRBJ1-2; cdr3_aa: CASSEDYSGRGYTF; cdr3_nt: TGTGCCAGCAGTGAAGACTACAGCGGACGTGGCTACACCTTC
v_call: TRBV6-4; d_call: NA; cdr3_length: 13; clone_size: NA; j_call: TRBJ1-1; cdr3_aa: CASSLTANTEAFF; cdr3_nt: TGTGCCAGCAGTCTTACAGCGAACACTGAAGCTTTCTTT
v_call: TRBV30; d_call: TRBD2; cdr3_length: 14; clone_size: NA; j_call: TRBJ2-3; cdr3_aa: CACASSGSWDTQYF; cdr3_nt: TGTGCCTGCGCCTCTAGCGGATCTTGGGATACGCAGTATTTT
v_call: TRBV4-3; d_call: NA; cdr3_length: 16; clone_size: NA; j_call: TRBJ1-4; cdr3_aa: CASSHVRQSTNEKLFF; cdr3_nt: TGCGCCAGCAGCCACGTTCGACAGTCAACTAATGAAAAACTGTTTTTT
v_call: TRBV5-5; d_call: NA; cdr3_length: 15; clone_size: NA; j_call: TRBJ2-1; cdr3_aa: CASSFIPRADDEQFF; cdr3_nt: TGTGCCAGCAGCTTCATACCCAGGGCGGACGATGAGCAGTTCTTC
v_call: TRBV7-3; d_call: NA; cdr3_length: 13; clone_size: NA; j_call: TRBJ2-7; cdr3_aa: CASSSGLIYEQYF; cdr3_nt: TGTGCCAGCAGCTCGGGACTTATCTACGAGCAGTACTTC